This is a list of T cell receptor beta chains from one sample in a study of blood T cell repertoires in COVID-19. Assay: immunoSEQ multiplex PCR; the TCRdb copy retains only in-frame clones and omits some. The sample lists 140,000 to 150,000 clones; approximately 83% were seen once. Sequenced input: peripheral blood. These receptors all stem from a woman in her fifties or sixties with COVID-19, enrolled during active disease. CDR3s include the opening cysteine and the closing phenylalanine or tryptophan. D genes are given only for firm matches. Size values are once, few and many counts, or a class for expanded clones, and some rows have none.

v_gene: TRBV19
abundance: NA
len: 15
d_gene: TRBD2
j_gene: TRBJ2-1
CDR3aa: CASIPSGAPYNEQFF
CDR3nt: TGTGCCAGTATCCCTAGCGGGGCCCCCTACAATGAGCAGTTCTTC

v_gene: TRBV4-2
abundance: few
len: 15
d_gene: NA
j_gene: TRBJ2-1
CDR3aa: CASSPGGLVKNEQFF
CDR3nt: TGTGCCAGCAGCCCGGGGGGCCTAGTAAAGAATGAGCAGTTCTTC

v_gene: TRBV6-6
abundance: NA
len: 12
d_gene: NA
j_gene: TRBJ1-1
CDR3aa: CASSARVPEAFF
CDR3nt: TGTGCCAGCAGTGCCAGGGTCCCTGAAGCTTTCTTT

v_gene: TRBV6-6
abundance: NA
len: 14
d_gene: TRBD1
j_gene: TRBJ1-1
CDR3aa: CASTGGQVNTEAFF
CDR3nt: TGTGCCAGCACCGGGGGACAGGTGAACACTGAAGCTTTCTTT

v_gene: TRBV29-1
abundance: NA
len: 14
d_gene: NA
j_gene: TRBJ2-7
CDR3aa: CSVVSAGPQYEQYF
CDR3nt: TGCAGCGTTGTAAGTGCGGGCCCCCAATACGAGCAGTACTTC

v_gene: TRBV27
abundance: few
len: 14
d_gene: TRBD1
j_gene: TRBJ1-5
CDR3aa: CASSMGTGVQPQHF
CDR3nt: TGTGCCAGCAGTATGGGGACAGGGGTCCAGCCCCAGCATTTT

v_gene: TRBV21-1
abundance: NA
len: 16
d_gene: NA
j_gene: TRBJ1-2
CDR3aa: CASSKVRQGETYGYTF
CDR3nt: TGTGCCAGCAGCAAAGTGAGACAGGGGGAAACCTATGGCTACACCTTC

v_gene: TRBV9
abundance: NA
len: 14
d_gene: NA
j_gene: TRBJ1-2
CDR3aa: CASSVESSGGGYTF
CDR3nt: TGTGCCAGCAGCGTAGAATCTTCGGGGGGTGGCTACACCTTC

v_gene: TRBV5-1
abundance: few
len: 16
d_gene: TRBD2
j_gene: TRBJ2-2
CDR3aa: CASSAGLVSNTGELFF
CDR3nt: TGCGCCAGCAGCGCGGGACTAGTTTCTAACACCGGGGAGCTGTTTTTT

v_gene: TRBV2
abundance: NA
len: 14
d_gene: TRBD1
j_gene: TRBJ2-1
CDR3aa: CASNRGSSYNEQFF
CDR3nt: TGTGCCAGCAACAGGGGGTCCTCCTACAATGAGCAGTTCTTC

v_gene: TRBV18
abundance: NA
len: 16
d_gene: TRBD2
j_gene: TRBJ2-3
CDR3aa: CASSLYLAGDTDTQYF
CDR3nt: TGTGCCAGCTCACTTTATCTAGCGGGGGATACAGATACGCAGTATTTT

v_gene: TRBV5-4
abundance: NA
len: 14
d_gene: NA
j_gene: TRBJ2-7
CDR3aa: CASSLDGDSYEQYF
CDR3nt: TGTGCCAGCAGCTTGGACGGGGACTCCTACGAGCAGTACTTC

v_gene: TRBV6-5
abundance: once
len: 15
d_gene: TRBD1
j_gene: TRBJ2-7
CDR3aa: CASSRDRVGVYEQYF
CDR3nt: TGTGCCAGCAGTCGAGACAGGGTAGGGGTTTACGAGCAGTACTTC

v_gene: TRBV5-6
abundance: NA
len: 16
d_gene: TRBD1
j_gene: TRBJ2-7
CDR3aa: CASSLGRDRSHYEQYF
CDR3nt: TGTGCCAGCAGCTTGGGGAGGGACAGGAGCCACTACGAGCAGTACTTC

v_gene: TRBV3-1/TRBV3-2
abundance: NA
len: 16
d_gene: TRBD2
j_gene: TRBJ2-1
CDR3aa: CASSQGTSGFYNEQFF
CDR3nt: TGTGCCAGCAGCCAAGGGACTAGCGGGTTTTACAATGAGCAGTTCTTC

v_gene: TRBV27
abundance: NA
len: 17
d_gene: TRBD2
j_gene: TRBJ2-2
CDR3aa: CASSLGTSGWNTGELFF
CDR3nt: TGTGCCAGCAGTTTGGGGACTAGCGGGTGGAACACCGGGGAGCTGTTTTTT

v_gene: TRBV28
abundance: NA
len: 12
d_gene: NA
j_gene: TRBJ1-1
CDR3aa: CASSASPGRAFF
CDR3nt: TGTGCCAGCAGTGCGTCACCAGGGAGGGCTTTCTTT

v_gene: TRBV15
abundance: once
len: 15
d_gene: TRBD1
j_gene: TRBJ1-2
CDR3aa: CATSRGSRGDYGYTF
CDR3nt: TGTGCCACCAGCAGAGGTAGCAGGGGGGACTATGGCTACACCTTC

v_gene: TRBV4-1
abundance: NA
len: 16
d_gene: NA
j_gene: TRBJ2-2
CDR3aa: CASSQESRGRTGELFF
CDR3nt: TGCGCCAGCAGCCAAGAATCACGTGGCCGCACCGGGGAGCTGTTTTTT

v_gene: TRBV19
abundance: once
len: 12
d_gene: NA
j_gene: TRBJ1-2
CDR3aa: CASSVGEARYTF
CDR3nt: TGTGCCAGTAGTGTCGGGGAGGCTCGCTACACCTTC

v_gene: TRBV11-3
abundance: NA
len: 15
d_gene: NA
j_gene: TRBJ2-3
CDR3aa: CASSSGRISTDTQYF
CDR3nt: TGTGCCAGCAGCTCAGGCCGGATTAGCACAGATACGCAGTATTTT

v_gene: TRBV11-2
abundance: NA
len: 15
d_gene: TRBD2
j_gene: TRBJ2-3
CDR3aa: CASSLPSGRTDTQYF
CDR3nt: TGTGCCAGCAGCTTACCTAGCGGGCGCACAGATACGCAGTATTTT

v_gene: TRBV19
abundance: NA
len: 17
d_gene: NA
j_gene: TRBJ2-4
CDR3aa: CASSIFLGVRQKNIQYF
CDR3nt: TGTGCCAGTAGTATATTCTTAGGGGTTCGACAGAAAAACATTCAGTACTTC

v_gene: TRBV5-4
abundance: NA
len: 16
d_gene: TRBD1
j_gene: TRBJ2-2
CDR3aa: CASSLAPGQGTGELFF
CDR3nt: TGTGCCAGCAGCTTGGCCCCGGGACAGGGAACCGGGGAGCTGTTTTTT

v_gene: TRBV7-9
abundance: few
len: 14
d_gene: TRBD1
j_gene: TRBJ1-2
CDR3aa: CASTNRQGVDGYTF
CDR3nt: TGTGCCAGCACCAACCGACAGGGTGTCGATGGCTACACCTTC

v_gene: TRBV9
abundance: NA
len: 18
d_gene: NA
j_gene: TRBJ1-2
CDR3aa: CASSVDRQGNSFDYGYTF
CDR3nt: TGTGCCAGCAGCGTAGATAGGCAGGGGAACTCTTTCGACTATGGCTACACCTTC

v_gene: TRBV6-1
abundance: NA
len: 15
d_gene: NA
j_gene: TRBJ1-3
CDR3aa: CASSEARGSGNTIYF
CDR3nt: TGTGCCAGCAGTGAAGCACGAGGTTCTGGAAACACCATATATTTT

v_gene: TRBV10-3
abundance: NA
len: 17
d_gene: TRBD1
j_gene: TRBJ1-5
CDR3aa: CATKTGTGVSGNQPQHF
CDR3nt: TGTGCCACCAAGACCGGGACAGGGGTTTCGGGCAATCAGCCCCAGCATTTT

v_gene: TRBV7-7
abundance: NA
len: 15
d_gene: TRBD1
j_gene: TRBJ2-3
CDR3aa: CASSPGGWMSDTQYF
CDR3nt: TGTGCCAGCAGCCCAGGGGGCTGGATGTCAGATACGCAGTATTTT

v_gene: TRBV19
abundance: once
len: 14
d_gene: NA
j_gene: TRBJ1-1
CDR3aa: CASSSQTPGTEAFF
CDR3nt: TGTGCCAGTAGTAGCCAGACGCCGGGCACTGAAGCTTTCTTT

v_gene: TRBV6-5
abundance: few
len: 16
d_gene: NA
j_gene: TRBJ2-6
CDR3aa: CASSYTPRPGANVLTF
CDR3nt: TGTGCCAGCAGTTATACTCCCAGGCCTGGGGCCAACGTCCTGACTTTC

v_gene: TRBV5-4
abundance: NA
len: 12
d_gene: NA
j_gene: TRBJ1-2
CDR3aa: CASSYINYGYTF
CDR3nt: TGTGCCAGCAGTTACATTAACTATGGCTACACCTTC

v_gene: TRBV6-5
abundance: once
len: 12
d_gene: TRBD1
j_gene: TRBJ2-7
CDR3aa: CATQGAAYEQYF
CDR3nt: TGTGCCACACAGGGGGCCGCCTACGAGCAGTACTTC

v_gene: TRBV18
abundance: NA
len: 18
d_gene: NA
j_gene: TRBJ1-5
CDR3aa: CASSPPLGSDEGNQPQHF
CDR3nt: TGTGCCAGCTCACCTCCCTTAGGCTCGGATGAGGGCAATCAGCCCCAGCATTTT

v_gene: TRBV10-3
abundance: NA
len: 15
d_gene: TRBD1
j_gene: TRBJ1-6
CDR3aa: CAISVDRAENSPLHF
CDR3nt: TGTGCCATCAGTGTTGACAGGGCCGAGAATTCACCCCTCCACTTT

v_gene: TRBV5-5
abundance: once
len: 14
d_gene: NA
j_gene: TRBJ2-7
CDR3aa: CASSLARSSYEQYF
CDR3nt: TGTGCCAGCAGCTTGGCCCGGAGCTCCTACGAGCAGTACTTC

v_gene: TRBV12-5
abundance: once
len: 17
d_gene: TRBD2
j_gene: TRBJ2-5
CDR3aa: CAWGWGGTGGEQETQYF
CDR3nt: TGTGCTTGGGGTTGGGGGGGGACCGGAGGGGAACAAGAGACCCAGTACTTC

v_gene: TRBV11-2
abundance: NA
len: 12
d_gene: NA
j_gene: TRBJ2-1
CDR3aa: CASSLTEGEQFF
CDR3nt: TGTGCCAGCAGCTTAACTGAGGGTGAGCAGTTCTTC

v_gene: TRBV6-2/TRBV6-3
abundance: NA
len: 15
d_gene: TRBD1
j_gene: TRBJ1-4
CDR3aa: CASSSSGGKDEKLFF
CDR3nt: TGTGCCAGCAGTTCATCAGGGGGCAAGGATGAAAAACTGTTTTTT

v_gene: TRBV4-2
abundance: NA
len: 15
d_gene: NA
j_gene: TRBJ2-7
CDR3aa: CASSQSGASPYEQYF
CDR3nt: TGTGCCAGCAGCCAATCAGGGGCCTCACCCTACGAGCAGTACTTC

v_gene: TRBV30
abundance: few
len: 12
d_gene: NA
j_gene: TRBJ1-2
CDR3aa: CAWSAGNYGYTF
CDR3nt: TGTGCCTGGAGTGCAGGGAACTATGGCTACACCTTC

v_gene: TRBV5-4
abundance: NA
len: 13
d_gene: NA
j_gene: TRBJ2-7
CDR3aa: CASTGQSSYEQYF
CDR3nt: TGTGCCAGCACTGGACAGAGCTCCTACGAGCAGTACTTC

v_gene: TRBV6-5
abundance: NA
len: 13
d_gene: NA
j_gene: TRBJ2-7
CDR3aa: CASSWDIPYEQYF
CDR3nt: TGTGCCAGCAGTTGGGACATTCCCTACGAGCAGTACTTC

v_gene: TRBV4-1
abundance: NA
len: 11
d_gene: NA
j_gene: TRBJ1-1
CDR3aa: CASSAGTEAFF
CDR3nt: TGCGCCAGCAGCGCGGGGACTGAAGCTTTCTTT

v_gene: TRBV9
abundance: NA
len: 15
d_gene: NA
j_gene: TRBJ2-3
CDR3aa: CASSVWDSNTDTQYF
CDR3nt: TGTGCCAGCAGCGTTTGGGACTCCAACACAGATACGCAGTATTTT

v_gene: TRBV29-1
abundance: NA
len: 15
d_gene: NA
j_gene: TRBJ2-6
CDR3aa: CSVALQGSGANVLTF
CDR3nt: TGCAGCGTTGCGTTACAGGGCTCTGGGGCCAACGTCCTGACTTTC

v_gene: TRBV4-2
abundance: NA
len: 17
d_gene: TRBD1
j_gene: TRBJ2-1
CDR3aa: CASSSAGTGNTYNEQFF
CDR3nt: TGTGCCAGCAGCTCAGCCGGGACAGGGAATACCTACAATGAGCAGTTCTTC

v_gene: TRBV7-3
abundance: once
len: 12
d_gene: NA
j_gene: TRBJ2-1
CDR3aa: CASSLMRSEQFF
CDR3nt: TGTGCCAGCAGCTTAATGCGGAGTGAGCAGTTCTTC

v_gene: TRBV19
abundance: NA
len: 15
d_gene: TRBD2
j_gene: TRBJ2-7
CDR3aa: CASSFGLARTYEQYF
CDR3nt: TGTGCCAGTAGTTTCGGACTAGCGAGAACCTACGAGCAGTACTTC

v_gene: TRBV5-1
abundance: NA
len: 16
d_gene: NA
j_gene: TRBJ1-5
CDR3aa: CASSLFPGEDNQPQHF
CDR3nt: TGCGCCAGCAGCTTGTTTCCGGGGGAGGACAATCAGCCCCAGCATTTT

v_gene: TRBV9
abundance: NA
len: 15
d_gene: NA
j_gene: TRBJ2-1
CDR3aa: CASSVTWGAYNEQFF
CDR3nt: TGTGCCAGCAGCGTAACGTGGGGGGCCTACAATGAGCAGTTCTTC

v_gene: TRBV11-3
abundance: few
len: 14
d_gene: NA
j_gene: TRBJ2-4
CDR3aa: CASSLAGDVNIQYF
CDR3nt: TGTGCCAGCAGCTTAGCAGGGGATGTAAACATTCAGTACTTC

v_gene: TRBV4-1
abundance: NA
len: 15
d_gene: NA
j_gene: TRBJ1-4
CDR3aa: CASSQAATRDEKLFF
CDR3nt: TGCGCCAGCAGCCAAGCGGCCACCCGGGATGAAAAACTGTTTTTT

v_gene: TRBV5-1
abundance: once
len: 17
d_gene: TRBD1
j_gene: TRBJ2-7
CDR3aa: CASSLGLLRDRSYEQYF
CDR3nt: TGCGCCAGCAGCTTGGGATTACTCCGGGACAGATCCTACGAGCAGTACTTC

v_gene: TRBV14
abundance: NA
len: 16
d_gene: TRBD1
j_gene: TRBJ2-1
CDR3aa: CASSTLGQGDDNEQFF
CDR3nt: TGTGCCAGCAGTACCTTAGGACAGGGGGACGATAATGAGCAGTTCTTC

v_gene: TRBV7-9
abundance: NA
len: 15
d_gene: NA
j_gene: TRBJ1-4
CDR3aa: CASSPWTDINEKLFF
CDR3nt: TGTGCCAGCAGCCCATGGACAGATATTAATGAAAAACTGTTTTTT